This note documents a single T cell receptor beta chain sequence. Produced via immunoSEQ multiplex PCR; TCRdb's table is partial and in-frame only. This table has hundreds of thousands of clones, approximately 90% appearing once. This sample was included in a study of blood T cell repertoires in COVID-19. V shed 7 bases and J 5 bases; nucleotides not matched to a gene: 3. The CDR3 covers 14 residues. Germline V lookup: CDR1 SNHLY, CDR2 FYNNEI. This receptor was identified in a woman aged 50 to 60 who had recovered from COVID-19. The V call is TRBV2, the J call TRBJ2-1; 12 nucleotides align to TRBD2. Sample: peripheral blood. The CDR3 region is CASILAGGNNEQFF. The CDR3 DNA reads as TGTGCCAGCATCCTAGCGGGAGGGAACAATGAGCAGTTCTTC.